This T cell receptor (beta chain) originates from a study of T-cell memory formation after mild COVID-19. In the study overall: Largely donor-specific sequence clusters came from two donors.

This clonotype was detected a few times. TCRdb ran MiXCR on the 5' RACE reads and lists one entry per CDR3 protein. The sample has about 390,000 distinct CDR3 sequences, 15% to 20% seen once; the top ten hold about 22%. The CDR3 sequence is 16 residues long. In germline, CDR1 is MGHRA, CDR2 YSYEKL. V gave up 1 base and J gave up 6 bases, with 17 bases separating them. V is TRBV4-1 and J is TRBJ2-3; D may be TRBD2 (6 bases). The source is a man aged 18 to 35 who had mild COVID-19 (a few samples of this study predate the infection). Cell type and time point are not known. The sequenced sample was PBMCs or a T cell subset sorted from them (not recorded which). CDR3 DNA: TGCGCCAGCAGCCAAGGACTGGCGGGGAAGAAGGATACGCAGTATTTT. Protein: CASSQGLAGKKDTQYF.